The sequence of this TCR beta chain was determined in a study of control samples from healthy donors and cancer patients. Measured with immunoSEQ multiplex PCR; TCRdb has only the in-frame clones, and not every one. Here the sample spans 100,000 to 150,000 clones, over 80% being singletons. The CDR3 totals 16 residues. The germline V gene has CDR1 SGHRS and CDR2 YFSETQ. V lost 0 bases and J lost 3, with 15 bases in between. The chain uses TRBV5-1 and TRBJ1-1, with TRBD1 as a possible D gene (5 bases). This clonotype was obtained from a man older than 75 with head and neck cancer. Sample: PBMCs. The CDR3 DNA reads TGCGCCAGCAGCTTGGCCGATCCAGGGTTGGACACTGAAGCTTTCTTT. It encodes CASSLADPGLDTEAFF.